These 20 T cell receptor beta chains were sequenced from one sample in a study of blood T cells in healthy people across ages. A sample-barcoded 5' primer and a J-beta primer mix were used in a second PCR of roughly 7 to 11 cycles. TCRdb itself ran the 5' RACE reads through MiXCR, one entry per CDR3 protein. Counted here are over 1,500,000 distinct CDR3 sequences, 30% to 40% occurring once; the ten biggest clones make up 23%. Specimen: blood. These TCRs come from a human donor in good health.

This clonotype was observed a single time. The rearrangement joins TRBV5-1 to TRBJ1-2; the match to TRBD1 covers 9 bases. The germline V gene encodes CDR1 SGHRS and CDR2 YFSETQ. The CDR3 runs to 15 residues. With 0 bases clipped from V and 7 bases from J, the junction kept 7 bases outside the gene matches. The DNA for the CDR3 is TGCGCCAGCAGCTTGGAAACACAGGGGGCCGTTGGCTACACCTTC. Its protein product is CASSLETQGAVGYTF.

The J gene is TRBJ2-5, the V gene TRBV12-3 or TRBV12-4; 16 bases fit TRBD2. The trim removed 5 bases at V and 3 bases at J, leaving 9 bases unmatched. CDR3 size: 18 residues. The CDR3 protein is CASSPWGLAGGGKETQYF. CDR3 nucleotide sequence: TGTGCCAGCAGTCCGTGGGGACTAGCGGGGGGGGGCAAAGAGACCCAGTACTTC.

The V gene is TRBV24-1, the J gene TRBJ2-4; D unclear. Matching the DNA end better, TRBJ2-7 makes the J call doubtful. The germline V gene encodes CDR1 KGHDR and CDR2 SFDVKD. The CDR3 extends over 14 amino acids. CDR3 sequence (DNA): TGTGCCACCAGGGGATTCCCTCCATTTTACGAGCAGTACTTC. Its translation is CATRGFPPFYEQYF.

This clonotype was detected only a few times. The chain combines TRBV15 with TRBJ2-7; 7 nucleotides align to TRBD1. V dropped 1 base and J dropped 4; count of bases not matched to a gene: 7. This CDR3 spans 15 amino acids. Germline V CDR1 and CDR2: LNHNV, YYDKDF (reference sequence). CDR3 nucleotide sequence: TGTGCCACCAGCAGAGGAGGGGGCGCTGCTTACGAGCAGTACTTC. It translates to CATSRGGGAAYEQYF.

This clonotype was found a few times. The genes are TRBV20-1 and TRBJ2-1; D might be TRBD1 or TRBD2, each matching 5 bases. Between the trimmed V and J ends, which lost 2 bases and 8 bases, there was a span of 10 bases. The germline CDR1 and CDR2 sequences are DFQATT and SNEGSKA (reference sequence). The CDR3 is 12 residues long. CDR3 nucleotide sequence: TGCAGTGCTAGACCCGTGGGGGATGAGCAGTTCTTC. It translates to CSARPVGDEQFF.

The gene calls are TRBV7-3 and TRBJ2-6, with 7 bases that match TRBD1. V was clipped by 5 bases and J by 0 bases; unmatched bases: 10. The CDR3 has 18 amino acids. Germline CDR1 is SGHTA and CDR2 is FQGTGA. CDR3 nucleotide sequence: TGTGCCAGCAGCCTATTCCCGGGACAGCTCTCTGGGGCCAACGTCCTGACTTTC. Residues: CASSLFPGQLSGANVLTF.

To note about this clonotype: A much larger clone differs from this one at a single base, so this may be a read error. The CDR3 nucleotides read TGCGCCACCCGAGGGACAGGGGACTATGGCCACACCTTC. Its translation: CATRGTGDYGHTF. The chain combines TRBV4-1 with TRBJ1-2, with 10 positions matching TRBD1. Per germline, CDR1 MGHRA and CDR2 YSYEKL. This CDR3 contains 13 residues.

The J gene is TRBJ2-1, the V gene TRBV5-1, with TRBD2 matching over 11 bases. Germline V gives CDR1 SGHRS, CDR2 YFSETQ. CDR3 length: 17 amino acids. V gave up 0 bases and J gave up 6 bases; unmatched junction bases: 8. The CDR3, as DNA: TGCGCCAGCAGCTTGGCTGCTAGCGGGGGGCCGAGCAATGAGCAGTTCTTC. Encoded protein: CASSLAASGGPSNEQFF.

This clonotype appeared a few times. The chain employs TRBV12-3 or TRBV12-4 and TRBJ2-5, with 10 bases aligning to TRBD2. V dropped 4 bases and J dropped 2; count of bases not matched to a gene: 7. This CDR3 spans 16 amino acids. The CDR3 protein is CASSSASGGNQETQYF. The CDR3 nucleotides read TGTGCCAGCAGTTCTGCTAGCGGGGGAAATCAAGAGACCCAGTACTTC.

CDR3 protein: CASIWNRETQYF. The CDR3, as DNA: TGTGCCAGCATATGGAACCGGGAGACCCAGTACTTC. This sequence joins TRBV6-1 and TRBJ2-5, with D uncertain. The CDR3 runs 12 residues. Per the germline V gene, CDR1 is MNHNS and CDR2 is SASEGT. V gave up 7 bases and J gave up 5 bases, with 11 bases separating them.

This rearrangement joins TRBV6-5 to TRBJ1-1, with 7 bases matching TRBD1. The CDR3 has 15 residues. Germline V gives CDR1 MNHEY, CDR2 SVGAGI. V lost 2 bases and J lost 1; bases outside the gene matches: 4. Written as DNA, the CDR3 is TGTGCCAGCAGTTACCAGGGGGGAGGGAACACTGAAGCTTTCTTT. Translating gives CASSYQGGGNTEAFF.

For this clonotype: The junction and the germline gene differ at one end; a read error may be behind it. The chain combines TRBV12-3 or TRBV12-4 with TRBJ2-1, with 10 bases that match TRBD2. The CDR3 spans 17 residues. The CDR3 reads CASSLGRASGGYNEQCF. The CDR3 DNA reads as TGTGCCAGCAGTTTAGGCCGGGCTAGCGGGGGCTACAATGAGCAGTGCTTC.

The sample holds a few counts of this clonotype. The CDR3 protein is CASSQAGEYGYTF. CDR3 bases: TGCGCCAGCAGCCAAGCCGGGGAGTATGGCTACACCTTC. The chain uses TRBV4-3 and TRBJ1-2; D not certain. CDR1 and CDR2 (germline): LGHNA, YSLEER. The length of the CDR3 is 13 residues. The V and J ends lost 1 base and 5 bases respectively, with 8 bases between them.

The genes are TRBV6-1 and TRBJ2-3; 7 bases match TRBD2. From germline, CDR1 is MNHNS and CDR2 SASEGT. The CDR3 is made up of 13 amino acids. V lost 0 bases to trimming and J lost 7 bases; unmatched junction nucleotides: 1. The DNA for the CDR3 is TGTGCCAGCAGTGAAGCGGGACTACATACGCAGTATTTT. Translation: CASSEAGLHTQYF.

The table lists this clonotype with a few counts. This chain uses TRBV4-3 with TRBJ2-3; D is unresolved. V was cut by 0 bases and J by 7 bases, with 14 bases left in between. This CDR3 has 15 residues. CDR1 and CDR2 from the germline V gene are LGHNA and YSLEER. The CDR3 DNA sequence: TGCGCCAGCAGCCAAGAAGGACCCCACCCGAATACGCAGTATTTT. Its protein is CASSQEGPHPNTQYF.

As concerns this clonotype: The CDR3 does not end in the conserved phenylalanine or tryptophan, so this is likely a read error. The chain couples TRBV5-1 to TRBJ1-2, with D tentatively TRBD1 (5 bases). There are 14 residues in the CDR3. Trimming removed 0 bases at V and 5 bases at J, with 11 bases between. Germline V gives CDR1 SGHRS, CDR2 YFSETQ. CDR3 sequence (DNA): TGCGCCAGCAGCTTGGATATGGGGGGGTATGGCTACACCTGC. Translating gives CASSLDMGGYGYTC.

This clonotype was recorded a few times. The genes are TRBV6-2 or TRBV6-3 and TRBJ2-7; D might be TRBD1 (7 bases). This CDR3 is 15 amino acids long. V lost 5 bases, J lost 0 bases, and 14 bases lay in between. Per germline, CDR1 MNHEY and CDR2 SVGEGT. CDR3 in DNA: TGTGCCAGCAGTCCCAGGGGGGCCCCCTCCTACGAGCAGTACTTC. Protein sequence: CASSPRGAPSYEQYF.

J is TRBJ2-1 and V is TRBV5-1; 11 bases are a match to TRBD1. J lost 4 bases, V lost 6 bases, and 6 bases had no gene match. Germline CDR1 is SGHRS and CDR2 is YFSETQ. This CDR3 has 15 residues. The CDR3 DNA sequence: TGCGCCAGCACGGAGGGGACAGGGGGGTACAATGAGCAGTTCTTC. This sequence encodes CASTEGTGGYNEQFF.

This rearrangement joins TRBV7-2 to TRBJ2-1, with 11 bases matching TRBD2. Germline loops: CDR1 SGHTA, CDR2 FQGNSA. Unmatched junction bases numbered 8, after V lost 6 bases and J lost 7 bases. The CDR3 spans 15 residues. The DNA for the CDR3 is TGTGCCAGCAGGTTTAGCGGGGGGGAGATGAATGAGCAGTTCTTC. Amino acid sequence: CASRFSGGEMNEQFF.

This chain joins TRBV12-3 or TRBV12-4 and TRBJ1-2, with D possibly matching TRBD1 (5 bases). There are 15 residues in the CDR3. Trimming took 5 bases from V and 4 from J, leaving 17 bases between them. In nucleotides, the CDR3 is TGTGCCAGCAGTCCTCCTCCGGACAAGACCTATGGCTACACCTTC. Its translation is CASSPPPDKTYGYTF.